A single sample gave rise to the 23 T cell receptor beta chains below, sequenced in a study of cytomegalovirus exposure and HLA in healthy donors. Amplification used 60 Vbeta primers and 13 Jbeta primers. The assay was immunoSEQ multiplex PCR, and TCRdb's table has in-frame clones only and misses some. The sample yields about 98,000 clones, approximately 87% seen once. Sequencing was performed on PBMCs. These receptors were taken from a middle-aged man in good health and CMV-seronegative.

This clone was detected only a few times. The V gene is TRBV7-8, the J gene TRBJ1-5; D is unresolved. CDR3 length equals 13 residues. Trimming stripped 5 bases from V and 0 bases from J, with 5 bases between. The germline gives CDR1 SGHVS, CDR2 FQNEAQ. The CDR3 protein is CASSPGSNQPQHF. The CDR3 coding sequence is TGTGCCAGCAGCCCAGGTAGCAATCAGCCCCAGCATTTT.

This rearrangement joins TRBV5-1 to TRBJ1-2; 7 bases map to TRBD1. The CDR3 is 13 amino acids. The germline V gene encodes CDR1 SGHRS and CDR2 YFSETQ. Unmatched junction bases numbered 4, after V lost 5 bases and J lost 3 bases. The CDR3 protein is CASRSDRDYGYTF. In DNA form, the CDR3 reads TGCGCCAGCAGGTCCGACAGGGACTATGGCTACACCTTC.

V and J are TRBV29-1 and TRBJ1-1; D gene ambiguous. Per germline, CDR1 SQVTM and CDR2 ANQGSEA. Trimming took 6 bases from V and 10 from J, leaving 15 bases between them. CDR3 length equals 11 residues. The CDR3 is CSVVGSPGAFF. As DNA, the CDR3 is TGCAGCGTCGTCGGGAGCCCTGGAGCTTTCTTT.

The genes are TRBV5-1 and TRBJ1-1; D unclear. The CDR3 covers 21 residues. From germline, CDR1 is SGHRS and CDR2 YFSETQ. V gave up 0 bases and J gave up 1 base, with 28 bases separating them. The CDR3 coding sequence is TGCGCCAGCAGCTTGGTTACTCGGTCAGCGGGCGCACAGAACAAGAACACTGAAGCTTTCTTT. Translation gives CASSLVTRSAGAQNKNTEAFF.

The chain joins TRBV9 to TRBJ2-3; 7 nucleotides align to TRBD2. CDR1 SGDLS and CDR2 YYNGEE come from the germline V gene. This CDR3 has 15 residues. J gave up 2 bases and V 0 bases, and 3 bases lay outside the gene matches. CDR3: CASSVGGGDTDTQYF. The CDR3 DNA sequence: TGTGCCAGCAGCGTAGGTGGGGGGGACACAGATACGCAGTATTTT.

The V call is TRBV27, the J call TRBJ2-2; 9 bases are shared with TRBD1. The CDR3 is 17 residues long. Germline lookup yields CDR1 MNHEY and CDR2 SMNVEV (reference sequence). V lost 6 bases to trimming and J lost 1 base; unmatched junction nucleotides: 9. The CDR3 loop reads CASSSAPGQGNTGELFF. The CDR3 DNA is TGTGCCAGCAGCTCTGCACCGGGACAGGGGAACACCGGGGAGCTGTTTTTT.

The chain recombines TRBV30 with TRBJ1-1; no firm D call. Trimming cost V 2 bases and J 12 bases, with 19 bases left between them. This CDR3 is built from 13 residues. The germline V gene encodes CDR1 GTSNPN and CDR2 SVGIG (reference sequence). The CDR3 DNA reads as TGTGCCTGGAGTAAGGTACGAGGGTTGGAAACTTTCTTT. Its translation is CAWSKVRGLETFF.

The chain has TRBV2 and TRBJ1-3, with D perhaps TRBD1 (6 bases). CDR3 size: 15 residues. V dropped 4 bases and J dropped 4 bases, with 14 bases sitting between them. Germline loops: CDR1 SNHLY, CDR2 FYNNEI. The CDR3, as DNA: TGTGCCAGCAGTGGCGTTGGGGGCGCGGGAAACACCATATATTTT. Translating gives CASSGVGGAGNTIYF.

The chain employs TRBV10-2 and TRBJ2-1; TRBD2 aligns across 12 bases. The ends lost 3 bases at V and 10 bases at J; junction bases unmatched: 10. The CDR3 sequence is 16 residues long. CDR1 is WSHSY and CDR2 is SAAADI in the germline V gene. The CDR3 is CASSDLASGGAGEQFF. The CDR3 DNA follows: TGCGCCAGCAGTGATTTGGCTAGCGGGGGGGCAGGGGAGCAGTTCTTC.

This chain connects TRBV10-3 to TRBJ1-3; TRBD1 might be the D (6 bases). Trimming took 3 bases from V and 1 from J, leaving 10 bases between them. CDR1 is ENHRY and CDR2 is SYGVKD in the germline V gene. The CDR3 length is 15 residues. For the CDR3, the DNA is TGTGCCATCAGTGACTCCGGGACATCTGGAAACACCATATATTTT. This codes for CAISDSGTSGNTIYF.

The V call is TRBV7-3, the J call TRBJ1-2, with D possibly TRBD1 on 6 matching bases. Trimming removed 4 bases from V and 5 bases from J, with 17 bases in between. The length of the CDR3 is 15 residues. Germline CDR1 SGHTA, CDR2 FQGTGA. CDR3 in amino acids: CASSSNLGQCYGYTF. For the CDR3, the DNA is TGTGCCAGCAGCTCGAACCTAGGACAGTGTTATGGCTACACCTTC. Together with reference TRBV7-3 and TRBJ1-2, the CDR3 gives the full variable domain: GAGVSQTPSNKVTEKGKYVELRCDPISGHTALYWYRQSLGQGPEFLIYFQGTGAADDSGLPNDRFFAVRPEGSVSTLKIQRTERGDSAVYLCASSSNLGQCYGYTFGSGTRLTVV.

This clone was seen once. The J gene is TRBJ1-3, the V gene TRBV5-1; no firm D call. The CDR3 is 16 residues long. Trimming left V 0 bases short and J 0 bases short, with 10 bases between. The germline CDR1 and CDR2 sequences are SGHRS and YFSETQ. CDR3 residues: CASSLGPNNSGNTIYF. The CDR3 DNA sequence: TGCGCCAGCAGCTTGGGCCCAAACAACTCTGGAAACACCATATATTTT.

The CDR3 nucleotides are TGTGCCAGCAGTCGTGTAGCGGGTACTGCCGGGGAGCTGTTTTTT. The encoded protein is CASSRVAGTAGELFF. The rearrangement joins TRBV6-4 to TRBJ2-2; 7 positions match TRBD2. V dropped 5 bases and J dropped 6; count of bases not matched to a gene: 9. Germline V CDR1 and CDR2: MRHNA, SNTAGT. This CDR3 has 15 amino acids.

V is TRBV11-2 and J is TRBJ1-1; TRBD1 is a possible D gene (6 bases). The CDR3 runs to 13 residues. The V and J ends lost 3 bases and 9 bases respectively, with 14 bases between them. Germline V gene lookup returns CDR1 SGHAT and CDR2 FQNNGV. For the CDR3, the DNA is TGTGCCAGCAGCTTGATTGGACAGCCGCAAGCTTTCTTT. The encoded protein is CASSLIGQPQAFF.

This chain uses TRBV12-2 with TRBJ1-1; no check of the table's D call, TRBD1, against the DNA was made. TRBV12-2 represents a pseudogene. This CDR3 has 11 residues. As DNA, the CDR3 is TGTGCAATCCCGCCAGGGGGTGAAGCTTTCTTT. Residues: CAIPPGGEAFF.

Only one count was recorded for this clone. The rearrangement links TRBV9 to TRBJ2-5, with TRBD2 matching 13 bases. Losses at the gene ends were 3 bases for V and 4 bases for J; bases not matched to a gene: 3. The CDR3 contains 15 residues. Germline assignment: CDR1 SGDLS and CDR2 YYNGEE. The CDR3 DNA reads TGTGCCAGCAGCGAAAGACTAGCGGGGGGAGAGACCCAGTACTTC. Translated: CASSERLAGGETQYF.

This clone was seen only a few times. The J gene is TRBJ1-4, the V gene TRBV19; D is unclear. Germline lookup yields CDR1 LNHDA and CDR2 SQIVND (reference sequence). This CDR3 comprises 14 residues. With 3 bases removed from V and 0 bases from J, the gap between germline ends came to 5 bases. CDR3 amino acids: CASSITATNEKLFF. The CDR3 DNA reads TGTGCCAGTAGTATCACTGCAACTAATGAAAAACTGTTTTTT. Combining the CDR3 with reference TRBV19 and TRBJ1-4 gives the whole variable domain DGGITQSPKYLFRKEGQNVTLSCEQNLNHDAMYWYRQDPGQGLRLIYYSQIVNDFQKGDIAEGYSVSREKKESFPLTVTSAQKNPTAFYLCASSITATNEKLFFGSGTQLSVL.

As for this clone: An end of the junction does not agree with germline; a read error may underlie this. The chain has TRBV7-9 and TRBJ1-1; 10 nucleotides line up with TRBD1. This CDR3 contains 15 residues. CDR1 and CDR2 (germline): SEHNR, FQNEAQ (reference sequence). CDR3 sequence (DNA): TGTTCCAGCAGCCCACGGACAGGGGGTTATGGTGAAGCTTTCTTT. Translated, it gives CSSSPRTGGYGEAFF.

The chain combines TRBV6-5 with TRBJ1-2; no clear D gene. Per the germline V gene, CDR1 is MNHEY and CDR2 is SVGAGI. The length of the CDR3 is 15 residues. The V end lost 0 bases, the J end lost 1 base, and 9 bases lay between the germline ends. CDR3 DNA sequence: TGTGCCAGCAGTTACTCGACCAGCGATAACTATGGCTACACCTTC. Protein: CASSYSTSDNYGYTF.

The chain combines TRBV15 with TRBJ1-1; TRBD1 agrees at 9 bases. The CDR3 is 17 amino acids. V lost 1 base, J lost 2 bases, and 8 bases stayed unmatched. Germline CDR1 LNHNV, CDR2 YYDKDF (reference sequence). The CDR3 region is CATSRGTGEGRNTEAFF. The CDR3 DNA sequence: TGTGCCACCAGCAGAGGGACAGGGGAGGGACGTAACACTGAAGCTTTCTTT.

CDR3 bases: TGCGCCAGCAGCTTGGGCCCCCGGGGGTCAGCTAATGAAAAACTGTTTTTT. Amino acid sequence: CASSLGPRGSANEKLFF. This chain links TRBV5-1 with TRBJ1-4; D is perhaps TRBD1 (5 bases). The V gene's germline CDR1 is SGHRS and CDR2 YFSETQ. The CDR3 totals 17 residues. Trimming cost V 0 bases and J 3 bases, with 15 bases left between them.

The V and J genes are TRBV15 and TRBJ2-7, with TRBD2 matching 7 bases. The CDR3 extends over 15 amino acids. V was clipped by 4 bases and J by 7 bases; unmatched bases: 13. CDR1 is LNHNV and CDR2 is YYDKDF in the germline V gene (reference sequence). The CDR3 nucleotides read TGTGCCACCAGCACCTGGGGGGGGGTCGGTGAAGAGCAGTACTTC. Translating it yields CATSTWGGVGEEQYF. The variable domain in full, with the rest retrieved from reference TRBV15 and TRBJ2-7, is DAMVIQNPRYQVTQFGKPVTLSCSQTLNHNVMYWYQQKSSQAPKLLFHYYDKDFNNEADTPDNFQSRRPNTSFCFLDIRSPGLGDTAMYLCATSTWGGVGEEQYFGPGTRLTVT.

The chain couples TRBV7-2 to TRBJ1-3; D possibly corresponds to TRBD1 (5 bases). Trimming took off 0 bases at V and 1 base at J, with 7 bases between the two ends. Looked up from germline, CDR1 is SGHTA and CDR2 is FQGNSA. This CDR3 has 15 amino acids. The CDR3 DNA is TGTGCCAGCAGCTTAGCGTCAGGGTCTGGAAACACCATATATTTT. It yields the protein CASSLASGSGNTIYF.